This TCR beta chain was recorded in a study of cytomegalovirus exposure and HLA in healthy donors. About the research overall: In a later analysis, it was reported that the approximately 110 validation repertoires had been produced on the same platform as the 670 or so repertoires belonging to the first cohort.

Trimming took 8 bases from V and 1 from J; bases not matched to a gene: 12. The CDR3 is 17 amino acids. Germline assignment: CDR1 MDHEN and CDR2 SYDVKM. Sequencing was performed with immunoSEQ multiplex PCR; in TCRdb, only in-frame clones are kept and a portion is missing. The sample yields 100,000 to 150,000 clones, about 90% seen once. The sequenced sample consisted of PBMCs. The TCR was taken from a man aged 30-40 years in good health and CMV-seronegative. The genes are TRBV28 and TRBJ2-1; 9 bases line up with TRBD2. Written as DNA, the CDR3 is TGTGCCAGCCCCCCAGGGGGGCGGGGGGGATCCTACAATGAGCAGTTCTTC. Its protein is CASPPGGRGGSYNEQFF.